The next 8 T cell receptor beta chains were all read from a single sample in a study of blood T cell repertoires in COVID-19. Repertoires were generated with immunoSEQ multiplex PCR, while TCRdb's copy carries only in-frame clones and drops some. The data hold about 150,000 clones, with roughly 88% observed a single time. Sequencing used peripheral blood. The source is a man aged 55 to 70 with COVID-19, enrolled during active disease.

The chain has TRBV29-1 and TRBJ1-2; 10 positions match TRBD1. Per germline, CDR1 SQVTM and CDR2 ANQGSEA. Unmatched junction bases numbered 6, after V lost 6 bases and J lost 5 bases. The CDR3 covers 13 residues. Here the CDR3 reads CSVRQGANYGYTF. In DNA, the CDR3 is TGCAGCGTGAGACAGGGGGCGAATTATGGCTACACCTTC.

The CDR3 loop reads CASSQGTANSNYGYTF. The CDR3 DNA reads as TGTGCCAGCAGCCAAGGGACAGCAAATTCTAACTATGGCTACACCTTC. This chain links TRBV3-1 (or the pseudogene TRBV3-2) with TRBJ1-2; D perhaps matches TRBD1 (6 bases). In germline, CDR1 is LGHDT, CDR2 YNNKEL (reference sequence). V was shortened by 1 base and J by 0 bases, with 12 bases between the two germline ends. The CDR3 length is 16 residues.

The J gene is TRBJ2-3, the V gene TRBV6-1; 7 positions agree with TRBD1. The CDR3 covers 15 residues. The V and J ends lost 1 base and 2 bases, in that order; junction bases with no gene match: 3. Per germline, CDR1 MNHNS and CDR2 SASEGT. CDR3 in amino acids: CASSEDRGNTDTQYF. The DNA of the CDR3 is TGTGCCAGCAGTGAAGACAGGGGAAACACAGATACGCAGTATTTT.

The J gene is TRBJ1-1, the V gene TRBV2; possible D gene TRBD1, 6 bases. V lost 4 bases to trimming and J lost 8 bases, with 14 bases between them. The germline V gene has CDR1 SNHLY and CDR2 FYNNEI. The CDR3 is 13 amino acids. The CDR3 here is CASSVWGREEAFF. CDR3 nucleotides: TGTGCCAGCAGTGTTTGGGGGCGAGAGGAAGCTTTCTTT.

CDR3 in DNA: TGTGCCAGCAGTCCACAGACAGGGCCTTTTTCTGGAAACACCATATATTTT. Translation: CASSPQTGPFSGNTIYF. The rearrangement joins TRBV27 to TRBJ1-3; 7 bases fit TRBD1. The CDR3 consists of 17 residues. Germline V lookup: CDR1 MNHEY, CDR2 SMNVEV (reference sequence). J was trimmed by 1 base and V by 5 bases; bases with no gene match: 11.

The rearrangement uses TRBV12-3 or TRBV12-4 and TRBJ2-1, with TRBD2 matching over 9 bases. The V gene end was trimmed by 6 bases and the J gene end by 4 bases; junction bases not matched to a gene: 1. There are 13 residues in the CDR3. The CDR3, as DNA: TGTGCCAGCAGACTAGCGGGTTACAATGAGCAGTTCTTC. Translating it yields CASRLAGYNEQFF.

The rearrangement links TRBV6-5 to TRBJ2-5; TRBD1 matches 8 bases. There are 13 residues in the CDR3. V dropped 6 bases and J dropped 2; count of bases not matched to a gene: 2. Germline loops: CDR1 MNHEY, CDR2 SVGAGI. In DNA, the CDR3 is TGTGCCAGCAGCCGGGACAGGCAAGAGACCCAGTACTTC. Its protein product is CASSRDRQETQYF.

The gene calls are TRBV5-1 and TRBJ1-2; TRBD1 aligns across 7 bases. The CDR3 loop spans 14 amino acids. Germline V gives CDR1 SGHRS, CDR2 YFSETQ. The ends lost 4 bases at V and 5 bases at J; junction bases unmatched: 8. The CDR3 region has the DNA TGCGCCAGCAGCCCACCTTCACAGGGGTATGGCTACACCTTC. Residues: CASSPPSQGYGYTF.